The rows below give T cell receptor beta chains drawn from one sample of a study of CD8 T cells in ankylosing spondylitis. MiXCR was run by TCRdb on the 5' RACE reads, yielding one entry per CDR3 protein. The repertoire holds 450,000 or so distinct CDR3 sequences, 25% to 30% seen once, with about 0.9% in the top ten. The sequenced material came from blood, either unsorted or a sorted T cell fraction (not recorded which). These receptors all come from a male donor with ankylosing spondylitis. Each CDR3 is given with its conserved first and last residue. The D gene is left open where the match is weak. Clone size is given for some rows only: seen once, a few or many times, or a class if the clone is expanded.

NA	TRBV4-1	NA	16	TRBJ2-3	CASRGDGFQRSDTQYF	TGCGCCAGCAGGGGGGATGGGTTCCAGCGCAGCGATACGCAGTATTTT
few	TRBV5-1	TRBD2	15	TRBJ2-5	CASSRDGGYQETQYF	TGCGCCAGCAGCCGCGACGGGGGGTACCAAGAGACCCAGTACTTC
NA	TRBV29-1	TRBD1	12	TRBJ1-5	CSARTGHQPQHF	TGCAGCGCCCGGACAGGACATCAGCCCCAGCATTTT
NA	TRBV25-1	TRBD2	15	TRBJ2-1	CASALAGGPYNEQFF	TGTGCCAGCGCATTAGCGGGAGGCCCCTACAATGAGCAGTTCTTC
NA	TRBV11-3	NA	13	TRBJ1-1	CASSLQGWTEAFF	TGTGCCAGCAGCCTACAGGGTTGGACTGAAGCTTTCTTT
NA	TRBV2	NA	12	TRBJ1-4	CASNERGGGLFF	TGTGCCAGCAACGAACGTGGTGGAGGACTGTTTTTT
NA	TRBV5-1	TRBD1	15	TRBJ1-5	CASSFGGQSNQPQHF	TGCGCCAGCAGTTTCGGGGGACAGAGCAATCAGCCCCAGCATTTT
few	TRBV12-5	NA	12	TRBJ1-2	CASGLTGLGYTF	TGTGCTAGTGGTTTGACAGGGCTCGGCTACACCTTC
NA	TRBV11-2	TRBD2	17	TRBJ2-2	CATGTSGRKPNTGELFF	TGTGCCACCGGGACTAGCGGGCGTAAACCTAACACCGGGGAGCTGTTTTTT
NA	TRBV5-1	NA	15	TRBJ1-1	CASSATTGTNTEAFF	TGCGCCAGCAGCGCAACAACAGGGACTAACACTGAAGCTTTCTTT
once	TRBV20-1	NA	11	TRBJ1-1	CSGVLANEAFF	TGCAGTGGGGTTTTAGCCAATGAAGCTTTCTTT
few	TRBV2	TRBD1	15	TRBJ2-2	CASRRVSGGVGELFF	TGTGCCAGCAGGCGGGTGTCAGGGGGTGTCGGGGAGCTGTTTTTT
NA	TRBV5-6	NA	16	TRBJ2-5	CASSLPGPTRGETQYF	TGTGCCAGCAGCTTACCGGGACCCACGAGGGGAGAGACCCAGTACTTC
NA	TRBV20-1	NA	12	TRBJ2-5	CSARGAYETQYF	TGCAGTGCTAGAGGGGCCTACGAGACCCAGTACTTC
few	TRBV4-2	TRBD2	17	TRBJ2-3	CASSQESLAGRTDTQYF	TGTGCCAGCAGCCAAGAAAGTCTAGCGGGACGCACAGATACGCAGTATTTT
few	TRBV5-1	TRBD1	15	TRBJ1-2	CASSLGDRGTYGYTF	TGCGCCAGCAGCTTGGGAGACAGGGGTACCTATGGCTACACCTTC
few	TRBV12-3/TRBV12-4	TRBD1	13	TRBJ2-1	CASRRDRGNEQFF	TGTGCCAGCAGGCGTGACAGGGGTAATGAGCAGTTCTTC
NA	TRBV20-1	NA	12	TRBJ2-7	CSAPGLGPEQYF	TGCAGTGCTCCAGGCTTGGGGCCCGAGCAGTACTTC
few	TRBV7-9	NA	15	TRBJ1-4	CASSPNWDVGEKLFF	TGTGCCAGCAGCCCAAACTGGGACGTTGGTGAAAAACTGTTTTTT
many	TRBV24-1	TRBD2	18	TRBJ2-3	CATSVGGGYSPNTDTQYF	TGTGCCACCAGTGTGGGGGGAGGGTATTCCCCCAACACAGATACGCAGTATTTT
few	TRBV5-1	TRBD2	18	TRBJ2-3	CASSSLPTSGTATDTQYF	TGCGCCAGCAGCTCACTACCCACAAGCGGGACCGCCACAGATACGCAGTATTTT
NA	TRBV24-1	NA	17	TRBJ2-6	CATSDPGHNSGANVLTF	TGTGCCACCAGTGATCCGGGACACAACTCTGGGGCCAACGTCCTGACCTTC
NA	TRBV29-1	TRBD2	15	TRBJ2-1	CSVEAWTSYGNEQFF	TGCAGCGTTGAAGCTTGGACTAGTTACGGCAATGAGCAGTTCTTC
few	TRBV10-3	NA	14	TRBJ1-1	CAISESGGEVGAFF	TGTGCCATCAGTGAGTCGGGTGGCGAGGTGGGAGCTTTCTTT
NA	TRBV3-1	NA	13	TRBJ2-7	CASSRGTRYEQYF	TGTGCCAGCAGCCGGGGCACACGCTACGAGCAGTACTTC
NA	TRBV7-6	NA	13	TRBJ1-1	CASSPIFGAEAFF	TGTGCCAGCAGCCCCATTTTTGGGGCTGAAGCTTTCTTT
NA	TRBV20-1	TRBD2	14	TRBJ2-1	CSATGTSGNNEQFF	TGCAGTGCCACCGGGACTAGCGGAAACAATGAGCAGTTCTTC
NA	TRBV10-1	NA	17	TRBJ2-1	CASSERGASGVFDEQFF	TGCGCCAGCAGTGAGCGGGGGGCTAGCGGCGTTTTTGATGAGCAGTTCTTC
few	TRBV5-1	NA	17	TRBJ2-1	CASRQADSLFFYNEQFF	TGCGCCAGCAGGCAAGCGGATAGCCTATTCTTCTACAATGAGCAGTTCTTC
few	TRBV6-2/TRBV6-3	TRBD1	16	TRBJ1-2	CASSTPGQGTRYGYTF	TGTGCCAGCAGTACGCCGGGACAGGGAACCCGCTATGGCTACACCTTC
NA	TRBV5-1	TRBD1	15	TRBJ2-1	CASSSYRGYYNEQFF	TGCGCCAGCAGCTCGTACAGGGGATACTACAATGAGCAGTTCTTC
few	TRBV18	TRBD2	18	TRBJ2-5	CASSPPGLAGAVIETQYF	TGTGCCAGCTCACCACCTGGACTAGCGGGAGCAGTGATTGAGACCCAGTACTTC
NA	TRBV20-1	TRBD2	13	TRBJ2-1	CSANREGQGEQFF	TGCAGTGCTAACCGGGAGGGCCAGGGTGAGCAGTTCTTC
NA	TRBV4-1	TRBD2	15	TRBJ2-4	CASSPLLAGVNIQYF	TGCGCCAGCAGCCCACTACTAGCGGGAGTTAACATTCAGTACTTC
few	TRBV5-1	NA	16	TRBJ2-5	CASSLGLGHGQETQYF	TGCGCCAGCAGCTTGGGGTTAGGCCACGGCCAAGAGACCCAGTACTTC
NA	TRBV11-2	TRBD1	13	TRBJ1-1	CASSPVGQVEAFF	TGTGCCAGCAGTCCCGTTGGACAGGTTGAAGCTTTCTTT
NA	TRBV7-8	NA	15	TRBJ1-1	CASSSLRGTGTEAFF	TGTGCCAGCAGCTCCCTAAGGGGTACAGGCACTGAAGCTTTCTTT
NA	TRBV20-1	TRBD2	13	TRBJ2-7	CSAGLAATYEQYF	TGCAGTGCCGGCCTAGCGGCGACCTACGAGCAGTACTTC
few	TRBV29-1	NA	12	TRBJ1-1	CSVAFQGSEAFF	TGCAGCGTTGCTTTTCAGGGAAGTGAAGCTTTCTTT
NA	TRBV12-3/TRBV12-4	NA	16	TRBJ2-4	CASSRGTPIAKNIQYF	TGTGCCAGCAGCCGTGGGACCCCTATAGCCAAAAACATTCAGTACTTC
NA	TRBV11-2	TRBD2	18	TRBJ2-2	CASSLSLTSGMNTGELFF	TGTGCCAGCAGCCTATCCTTAACTAGCGGGATGAACACCGGGGAGCTGTTTTTT
many	TRBV5-1	NA	15	TRBJ1-1	CASSLSGHMNTEAFF	TGCGCCAGCAGCTTGTCCGGACACATGAACACTGAAGCTTTCTTT
few	TRBV5-1	TRBD1	15	TRBJ1-2	CASSSGTGGNYGYTF	TGCGCCAGCAGCTCCGGGACAGGCGGGAATTATGGCTACACCTTC
NA	TRBV20-1	NA	13	TRBJ1-1	CSAPRAPDTEAFF	TGCAGTGCTCCCCGGGCCCCGGACACTGAAGCTTTCTTT